The 10 T cell receptor beta chains below all came from one sample that was sequenced in a study of blood T cells in healthy people across ages. Together with a sample-barcoded 5' primer, a J-beta primer mix was included in a second PCR lasting about 6 to 11 cycles. Each CDR3 protein gets one entry after TCRdb re-called the 5' RACE reads with MiXCR. The sample has hundreds of thousands of distinct CDR3 sequences, more than 20% seen once. Separately, the same data were catalogued under a study of T cells of mothers and their children.

Material for sequencing was blood. These receptors were obtained from a boy aged 5 to 17 in good health.

This clonotype has just a few counts. One end of the junction varies from germline; a read error may be responsible. This sequence joins TRBV6-1 and TRBJ2-5; D not resolved. This CDR3 region has 12 residues. The germline V gene encodes CDR1 MNHNS and CDR2 SASEGT. The CDR3 DNA sequence: TGTGCCAGCAGTGCCTCCAATGGCAGGCAGAACTTC. This gives the protein CASSASNGRQNF.

V and J are TRBV20-1 and TRBJ2-5; TRBD2 might be the D (6 bases). Germline V CDR1 and CDR2: DFQATT, SNEGSKA (reference sequence). The CDR3 totals 12 residues. V was cut by 6 bases and J by 4 bases, with 12 bases left in between. CDR3 residues: CSAPLLAETQYF. The DNA of the CDR3 is TGCAGTGCCCCTCTACTAGCAGAGACCCAGTACTTC.

This clonotype was detected a few times. The chain links TRBV6-5 to TRBJ2-1; D unresolved. Between the trimmed V and J ends, which lost 6 bases and 9 bases, there was a span of 15 bases. Germline CDR1 and CDR2: MNHEY and SVGAGI. The CDR3 totals 13 residues. CDR3 coding DNA: TGTGCCAGCAGACAAACTCAGCTTGCTGAGCAGTTCTTC. Translation: CASRQTQLAEQFF.

To note about this clonotype: The junction does not match germline at one end; this may be a read error. The rearrangement uses TRBV20-1 and TRBJ2-2; TRBD2 is a possible D gene (5 bases). Germline assignment: CDR1 DFQATT and CDR2 SNEGSKA (reference sequence). The CDR3 is 14 amino acids. The CDR3 nucleotides are TGCAGTGCAAGAGGTCTAGCCCAGACCGGGGAGCTGTTTTTT. The encoded protein is CSARGLAQTGELFF.

The V call is TRBV29-1, the J call TRBJ2-5; 7 nucleotides match TRBD1. Trimming took 2 bases from V and 0 from J; bases not matched to a gene: 6. The V gene's germline CDR1 is SQVTM and CDR2 ANQGSEA. The CDR3 has 15 residues. CDR3 DNA sequence: TGCAGCGTTGAACTCCCGACAGGGTACCAAGAGACCCAGTACTTC. Its protein is CSVELPTGYQETQYF.

This clonotype was detected only a few times. This chain uses TRBV2 with TRBJ2-5; tentatively, D is TRBD1 (6 bases). Near its end, the DNA agrees better with TRBJ2-7, so the J call may be wrong. Germline CDR1 and CDR2: SNHLY and FYNNEI. The CDR3 length is 14 residues. CDR3 protein: CAGRVGHLTYEQYF. DNA of the CDR3: TGTGCCGGCCGGGTGGGACACCTTACCTACGAGCAGTACTTC.

This clonotype was seen more than once but under ten times. The chain joins TRBV7-2 to TRBJ1-2; TRBD1 is a possible D gene (5 bases). Germline V gene lookup returns CDR1 SGHTA and CDR2 FQGNSA. With 6 bases removed from V and 0 bases from J, the gap between germline ends came to 11 bases. The CDR3 spans 14 residues. The CDR3 nucleotides are TGTGCCAGCAGTGAGACAGCTTCTAACTATGGCTACACCTTC. Amino acid sequence: CASSETASNYGYTF.

This clonotype was recorded a few times. The CDR3 DNA is TGTGCCTGGACCGACGGGCTAGCTCGCCATGGGCAGTTCTTC. Its protein product is CAWTDGLARHGQFF. The V gene is TRBV30, the J gene TRBJ2-1, with TRBD2 as a possible D gene (5 bases). In germline, CDR1 is GTSNPN, CDR2 SVGIG (reference sequence). Trimming removed 4 bases from V and 12 bases from J, with 22 bases in between. The CDR3 sequence is 14 residues long.

The rearrangement links TRBV7-2 to TRBJ2-2; 11 bases are a match to TRBD1. The CDR3 covers 18 residues. The germline V gene encodes CDR1 SGHTA and CDR2 FQGNSA. V lost 5 bases and J lost 5; bases outside the gene matches: 13. CDR3 DNA sequence: TGTGCCAGCAGCCTCATCCCACGGACAGGGGGCATAACCGGGGAGCTGTTTTTT. Translated, it gives CASSLIPRTGGITGELFF. The variable domain in full, completed from reference TRBV7-2 and TRBJ2-2, reads GAGVSQSPSNKVTEKGKDVELRCDPISGHTALYWYRQSLGQGLEFLIYFQGNSAPDKSGLPSDRFSAERTGGSVSTLTIQRTQQEDSAVYLCASSLIPRTGGITGELFFGEGSRLTVL.

V gene TRBV6-5 combines with J gene TRBJ2-1, with D maybe TRBD1 (5 bases). CDR1 and CDR2 from the germline V gene are MNHEY and SVGAGI. Trimming stripped 0 bases from V and 7 bases from J, with 13 bases between. The CDR3 is 15 amino acids. The CDR3, as DNA: TGTGCCAGCAGTTACTCTGGGGCAGGGATAAATGAGCAGTTCTTC. Its protein product is CASSYSGAGINEQFF.